A single sample is the source of the 9 T cell receptor beta chains below, sequenced in a study of cytomegalovirus exposure and HLA in healthy donors. Primers for the PCR totalled 60 Vbeta and 13 Jbeta. Profiled with immunoSEQ multiplex PCR; TCRdb holds only in-frame clones, not every one. Of roughly 80,000 clones listed, roughly two thirds are singletons. What was sequenced was PBMCs. The receptors shown here come from a woman aged 45-65 years in good health and CMV-seropositive.

The rearrangement uses TRBV28 and TRBJ1-3; a possible D gene is TRBD1 (6 bases). CDR3 length: 14 amino acids. Trimming removed 6 bases from V and 4 bases from J, with 13 bases in between. Germline V gene sequence: CDR1 MDHEN, CDR2 SYDVKM. The CDR3 reads CASRVGQLGNTIYF. DNA of the CDR3: TGTGCCAGCAGGGTGGGACAATTGGGAAACACCATATATTTT.

This chain joins TRBV4-1 and TRBJ2-3; 10 bases fit TRBD2. The V segment lost 4 bases and the J segment 4 bases; nucleotides outside the gene matches: 11. The CDR3 is 17 residues long. CDR1 and CDR2 from the germline V gene are MGHRA and YSYEKL. The CDR3 loop is CASSPSGLAGAPDTQYF. CDR3 bases: TGCGCCAGCAGCCCCTCGGGGCTAGCGGGGGCCCCAGATACGCAGTATTTT.

The chain couples TRBV18 to TRBJ1-4, with D tentatively TRBD1 (5 bases). V lost 5 bases, J lost 4 bases, and 11 bases lay in between. CDR1 and CDR2 from the germline V gene are KGHSH and LQKENI. The CDR3 loop spans 14 amino acids. The CDR3 DNA sequence: TGTGCCAGCTCAAAGGTGGGGCGTAATGAAAAACTGTTTTTT. Its protein is CASSKVGRNEKLFF.

This clone showed up just a few times. The chain has TRBV5-8 and TRBJ2-1; a weak D match, TRBD2 (5 bases). Trimming cost V 0 bases and J 9 bases, with 16 bases left between them. The CDR3 contains 15 residues. From germline, CDR1 is SGHTS and CDR2 YDEGEE. The CDR3 sequence: CASSLATTGSIEQFF. Here the CDR3 DNA reads TGTGCCAGCAGCTTGGCCACCACGGGGAGTATTGAGCAGTTCTTC.

As DNA, the CDR3 is TGCGCCAGCAGCTTGTATATTAACACTGAAGCTTTCTTT. Protein product: CASSLYINTEAFF. J is TRBJ1-1 and V is TRBV5-1; no clear D gene. The V gene's germline CDR1 is SGHRS and CDR2 YFSETQ. This CDR3 comprises 13 residues. The ends were cut back, 1 base at V and 2 bases at J, with 6 bases in the middle.

The chain employs TRBV18 and TRBJ2-1; the match to TRBD2 covers 10 bases. Germline V gene sequence: CDR1 KGHSH, CDR2 LQKENI. The length of the CDR3 is 14 residues. The V gene end was trimmed by 5 bases and the J gene end by 6 bases; junction bases not matched to a gene: 4. This CDR3 is CASSLAGGSNEQFF. CDR3 in DNA: TGTGCCAGCTCATTAGCGGGGGGAAGCAATGAGCAGTTCTTC.

The gene calls are TRBV6-1 and TRBJ1-6, with 8 bases that match TRBD1. The V gene end was trimmed by 5 bases and the J gene end by 10 bases; junction bases not matched to a gene: 7. The CDR3 contains 14 residues. Germline V lookup: CDR1 MNHNS, CDR2 SASEGT. Here the CDR3 DNA reads TGTGCCAGCAGTAGGACAGGGATGAGGTCACCCCTCCACTTT. It specifies CASSRTGMRSPLHF.

The count of this clone is one. The chain has TRBV28 and TRBJ1-2; D unresolved. CDR3 length: 12 amino acids. The germline V gene encodes CDR1 MDHEN and CDR2 SYDVKM. CDR3 protein: CVTTRQSYGYTF. CDR3 DNA: TGTGTTACAACGAGGCAGTCCTATGGCTACACCTTC.

V gene TRBV10-3 combines with J gene TRBJ2-1; TRBD2 is a possible D gene (5 bases). Germline V CDR1 and CDR2: ENHRY, SYGVKD. V was cut by 0 bases and J by 10 bases, with 7 bases left in between. This CDR3 spans 12 amino acids. CDR3 sequence (DNA): TGTGCCATCAGTGAGTCGACGGGGGAGCAGTTCTTC. Translating gives CAISESTGEQFF.